This TCR beta chain emerged from a study of cytomegalovirus exposure and HLA in healthy donors. Overall study findings and caveats: Links to common viral pathogens appeared, in a later analysis, for several of the most significant clusters. Some V segments, including TRBV6-2 and TRBV6-3, were excluded as indistinguishable. About 87% or about 30% of the time was how often most TCR beta V segments were productive, according to an earlier analysis.

Donors had nominal health at sampling but likely had unrecorded immune exposures. The CDR3 has 18 residues. The germline gives CDR1 LGHNA, CDR2 YNFKEQ. V lost 1 base, J lost 0 bases, and 6 bases stayed unmatched. Amplification used 60 Vbeta primers and 13 Jbeta primers. The assay was immunoSEQ multiplex PCR, and TCRdb's table has in-frame clones only and misses some. The sample lists around 100,000 clones; less than 85% were seen once. Worth noting for this clone: The antigen remains undetermined.

V gene TRBV4-2 combines with J gene TRBJ1-3, with 10 bases fitting TRBD1. The sequence was collected from a middle-aged man in good health and CMV-seronegative. Input material: PBMCs. CDR3 region: CASSQGSGTGVSGNTIYF. For the CDR3, the DNA is TGTGCCAGCAGCCAAGGCTCGGGGACAGGGGTCTCTGGAAACACCATATATTTT.